The rows below give T cell receptor beta chains drawn from one sample of a study of T cell responses to AZD1222 COVID-19 vaccine. This table comes from immunoSEQ multiplex PCR, and its TCRdb copy is limited to in-frame clones, with some not included. This table holds about 130,000 clones, 93% found once. The sequences come from peripheral blood, collected on day 0 of AZD1222 vaccination. These receptors were collected from an adult in good health. Each CDR3 is given with its conserved first and last residue. A D gene is named only where the DNA matches it firmly. Expanded clones are given a class, and other clones once, few, many or no size at all.

cdr3_length: 16; clone_size: -; d_call: -; v_call: TRBV19; cdr3_aa: CASSIFGDVRNQPQHF
cdr3_length: 14; clone_size: -; d_call: -; v_call: TRBV7-2; cdr3_aa: CASSLGGHTDTQYF
cdr3_length: 13; clone_size: -; d_call: -; v_call: TRBV10-3; cdr3_aa: CAISVEGTHGYTF
cdr3_length: 16; clone_size: -; d_call: -; v_call: TRBV7-9; cdr3_aa: CASSLALRITGTEAFF
cdr3_length: 16; clone_size: -; d_call: TRBD2; v_call: TRBV5-8; cdr3_aa: CASSLGTSGSSDTQYF
cdr3_length: 16; clone_size: -; d_call: TRBD1; v_call: TRBV5-1; cdr3_aa: CASSLAQGAITGGYTF
cdr3_length: 15; clone_size: -; d_call: TRBD1; v_call: TRBV30; cdr3_aa: CAWSRTGRSPYGYTF
cdr3_length: 15; clone_size: once; d_call: TRBD2; v_call: TRBV14; cdr3_aa: CASSPLAGGDNEQFF
cdr3_length: 12; clone_size: -; d_call: -; v_call: TRBV5-8; cdr3_aa: CASSLYGDEQYF
cdr3_length: 14; clone_size: few; d_call: -; v_call: TRBV6-5; cdr3_aa: CASSTRPRDSPLHF
cdr3_length: 14; clone_size: -; d_call: TRBD1; v_call: TRBV11-2; cdr3_aa: CASSADRVTDTQYF
cdr3_length: 14; clone_size: -; d_call: TRBD1; v_call: TRBV5-6; cdr3_aa: CASSLEGAGYGYTF
cdr3_length: 13; clone_size: once; d_call: -; v_call: TRBV3-1/TRBV3-2; cdr3_aa: CASSLDQGDTQYF
cdr3_length: 17; clone_size: -; d_call: -; v_call: TRBV18; cdr3_aa: CASSPNPGQGLTSGYTF
cdr3_length: 12; clone_size: few; d_call: -; v_call: TRBV9; cdr3_aa: CASSVGDYGYTF
cdr3_length: 15; clone_size: once; d_call: TRBD1; v_call: TRBV27; cdr3_aa: CASSPKWTGHYGYTF
cdr3_length: 14; clone_size: -; d_call: -; v_call: TRBV5-6; cdr3_aa: CASSFYRVNYGYTF
cdr3_length: 15; clone_size: -; d_call: -; v_call: TRBV18; cdr3_aa: CASSPLQARTDTQYF
cdr3_length: 14; clone_size: -; d_call: -; v_call: TRBV6-5; cdr3_aa: CASSYSGANYGYTF
cdr3_length: 14; clone_size: -; d_call: -; v_call: TRBV5-1; cdr3_aa: CASSLGQDRNTIYF
cdr3_length: 16; clone_size: -; d_call: -; v_call: TRBV7-2; cdr3_aa: CASSLVFDRTREKLFF
cdr3_length: 14; clone_size: -; d_call: -; v_call: TRBV18; cdr3_aa: CASSPRGENTEAFF
cdr3_length: 15; clone_size: few; d_call: -; v_call: TRBV10-3; cdr3_aa: CAISESSREGTEAFF